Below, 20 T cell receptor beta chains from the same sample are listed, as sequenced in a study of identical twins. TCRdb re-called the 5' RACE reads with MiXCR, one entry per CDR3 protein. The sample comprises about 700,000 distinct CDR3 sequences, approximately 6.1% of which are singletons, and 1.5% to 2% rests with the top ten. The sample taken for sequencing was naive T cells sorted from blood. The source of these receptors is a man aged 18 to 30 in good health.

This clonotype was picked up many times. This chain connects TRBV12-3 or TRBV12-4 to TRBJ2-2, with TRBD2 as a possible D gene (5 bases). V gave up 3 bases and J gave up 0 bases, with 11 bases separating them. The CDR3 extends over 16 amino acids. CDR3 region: CASSFMRATNTGELFF. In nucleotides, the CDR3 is TGTGCCAGCAGTTTTATGCGGGCCACGAACACCGGGGAGCTGTTTTTT.

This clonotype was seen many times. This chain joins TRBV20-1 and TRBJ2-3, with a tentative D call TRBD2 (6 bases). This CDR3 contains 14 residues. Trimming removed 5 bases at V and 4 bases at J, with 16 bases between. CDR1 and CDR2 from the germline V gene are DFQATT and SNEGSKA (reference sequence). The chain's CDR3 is CSAPPPGLPDTQYF. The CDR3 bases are TGCAGTGCTCCCCCCCCCGGACTACCAGATACGCAGTATTTT.

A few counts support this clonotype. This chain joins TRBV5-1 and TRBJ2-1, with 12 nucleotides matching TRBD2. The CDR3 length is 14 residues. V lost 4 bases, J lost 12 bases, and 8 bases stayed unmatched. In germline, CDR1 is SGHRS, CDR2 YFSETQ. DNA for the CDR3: TGCGCCAGCAGCGTGCTAGCGGGAGGGCCAAGGCAGTTCTTC. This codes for CASSVLAGGPRQFF.

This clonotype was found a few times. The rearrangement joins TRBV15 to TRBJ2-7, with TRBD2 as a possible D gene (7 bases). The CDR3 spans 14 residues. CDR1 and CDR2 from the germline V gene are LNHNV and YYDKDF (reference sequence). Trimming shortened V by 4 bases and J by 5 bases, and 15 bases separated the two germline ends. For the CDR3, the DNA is TGTGCCACCAGCACCTATCGAGGGGGGGACGAGCAGTACTTC. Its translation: CATSTYRGGDEQYF.

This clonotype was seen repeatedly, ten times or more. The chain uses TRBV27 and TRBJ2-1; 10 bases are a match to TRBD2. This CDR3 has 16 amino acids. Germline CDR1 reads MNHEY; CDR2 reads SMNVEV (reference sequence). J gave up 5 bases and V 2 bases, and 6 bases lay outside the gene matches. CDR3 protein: CASSLERLAGNNEQFF. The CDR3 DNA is TGTGCCAGCAGTTTAGAGCGACTAGCGGGTAACAATGAGCAGTTCTTC.

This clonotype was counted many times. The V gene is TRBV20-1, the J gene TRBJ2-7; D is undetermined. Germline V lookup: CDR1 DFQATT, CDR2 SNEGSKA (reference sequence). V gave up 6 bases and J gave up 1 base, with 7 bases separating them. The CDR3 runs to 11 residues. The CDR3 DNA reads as TGCAGTGCGGGGATATCCTACGAGCAGTACTTC. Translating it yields CSAGISYEQYF.

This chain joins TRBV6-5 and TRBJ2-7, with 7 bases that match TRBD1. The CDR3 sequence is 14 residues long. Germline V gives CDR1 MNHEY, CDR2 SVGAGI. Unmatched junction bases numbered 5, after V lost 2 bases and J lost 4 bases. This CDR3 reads CASSYGGRGYEQYV. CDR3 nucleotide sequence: TGTGCCAGCAGTTACGGTGGCAGGGGGTACGAGCAGTACGTC.

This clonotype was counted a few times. DNA of the CDR3: TGTGCCAGCAGCCCATTCCGGGACAGTGTTGGCGAGCAGTTCTTC. Its protein product is CASSPFRDSVGEQFF. This chain links TRBV11-1 with TRBJ2-1; TRBD1 aligns across 7 bases. J lost 10 bases, V lost 5 bases, and 14 bases had no gene match. Germline assignment: CDR1 SGHAT and CDR2 FQDESV (reference sequence). The CDR3 consists of 15 residues.

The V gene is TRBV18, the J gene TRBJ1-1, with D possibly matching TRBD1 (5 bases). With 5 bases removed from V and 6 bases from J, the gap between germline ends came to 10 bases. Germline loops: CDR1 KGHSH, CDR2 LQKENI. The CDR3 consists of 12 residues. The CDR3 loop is CASSGGGPEAFF. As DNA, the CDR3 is TGTGCCAGCTCAGGGGGGGGACCTGAAGCTTTCTTT.

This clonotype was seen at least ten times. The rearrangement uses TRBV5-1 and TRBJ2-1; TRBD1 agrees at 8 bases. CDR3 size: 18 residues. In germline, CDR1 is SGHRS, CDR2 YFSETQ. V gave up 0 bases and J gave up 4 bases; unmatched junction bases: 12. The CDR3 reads CASSLGPLDRAPYNEQFF. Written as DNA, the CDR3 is TGCGCCAGCAGCTTGGGCCCACTGGACAGGGCTCCTTACAATGAGCAGTTCTTC.

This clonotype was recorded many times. CDR3 nucleotide sequence: TGTGCCATCAACGCCGGGACCGGGGAGCTGTTTTTT. This encodes CAINAGTGELFF. The gene calls are TRBV10-3 and TRBJ2-2; D not certain. The CDR3 runs to 12 residues. CDR1 ENHRY and CDR2 SYGVKD come from the germline V gene. Trimming cost V 7 bases and J 5 bases, with 8 bases left between them.

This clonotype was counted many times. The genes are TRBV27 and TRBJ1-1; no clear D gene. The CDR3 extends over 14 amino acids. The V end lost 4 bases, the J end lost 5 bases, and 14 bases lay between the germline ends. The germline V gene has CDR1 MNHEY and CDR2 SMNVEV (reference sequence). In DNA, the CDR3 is TGTGCCAGCAGTTCACGAACTTCAAGGACTGAAGCTTTCTTT. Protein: CASSSRTSRTEAFF.

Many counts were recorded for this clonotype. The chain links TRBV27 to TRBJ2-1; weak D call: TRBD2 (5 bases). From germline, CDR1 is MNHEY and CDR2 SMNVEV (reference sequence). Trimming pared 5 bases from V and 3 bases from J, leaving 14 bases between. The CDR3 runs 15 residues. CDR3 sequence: CASSPVDSNYNEQFF. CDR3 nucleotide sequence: TGTGCCAGCAGTCCTGTGGACTCGAACTACAATGAGCAGTTCTTC.

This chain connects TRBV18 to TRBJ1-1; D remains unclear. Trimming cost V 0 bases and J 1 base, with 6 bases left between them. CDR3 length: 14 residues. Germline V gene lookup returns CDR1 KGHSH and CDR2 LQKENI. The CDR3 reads CASSPPERNTEAFF. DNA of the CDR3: TGTGCCAGCTCACCACCGGAGCGGAACACTGAAGCTTTCTTT.

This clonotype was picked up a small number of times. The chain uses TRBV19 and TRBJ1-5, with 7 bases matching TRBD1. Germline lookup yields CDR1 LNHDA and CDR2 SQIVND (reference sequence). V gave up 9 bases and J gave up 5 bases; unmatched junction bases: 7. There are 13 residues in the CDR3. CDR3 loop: CASTQGLDQPQHF. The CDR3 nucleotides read TGTGCCAGCACACAGGGGCTAGATCAGCCCCAGCATTTT. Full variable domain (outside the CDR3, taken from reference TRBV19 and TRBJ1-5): DGGITQSPKYLFRKEGQNVTLSCEQNLNHDAMYWYRQDPGQGLRLIYYSQIVNDFQKGDIAEGYSVSREKKESFPLTVTSAQKNPTAFYLCASTQGLDQPQHFGDGTRLSIL.

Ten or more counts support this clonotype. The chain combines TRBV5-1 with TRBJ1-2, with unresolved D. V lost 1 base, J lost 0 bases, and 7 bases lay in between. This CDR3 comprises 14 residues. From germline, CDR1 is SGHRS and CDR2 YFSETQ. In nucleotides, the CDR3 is TGCGCCAGCAGCTTGACGGGGACTAACTATGGCTACACCTTC. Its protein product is CASSLTGTNYGYTF.

In nucleotides, the CDR3 is TGCAGCGTTGAAAGGACAAGCACAGATACGCAGTATTTT. Translated: CSVERTSTDTQYF. V usage is TRBV29-1 and J usage is TRBJ2-3, with a tentative D call TRBD1 (5 bases). Germline CDR1 SQVTM, CDR2 ANQGSEA. The V end was cut by 2 bases, the J end by 0 bases, with 6 bases between. The CDR3 runs 13 residues.

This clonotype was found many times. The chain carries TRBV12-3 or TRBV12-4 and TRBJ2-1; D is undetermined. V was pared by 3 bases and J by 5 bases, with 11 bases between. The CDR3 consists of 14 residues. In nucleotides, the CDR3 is TGTGCCAGCAGTTTGCAGCGACCACACAATGAGCAGTTCTTC. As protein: CASSLQRPHNEQFF.

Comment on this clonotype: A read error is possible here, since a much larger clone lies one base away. The DNA of the CDR3 is TGTGTCAGCAACCTCGCTAGGTATGAGCAGTTCTTC. As protein: CVSNLARYEQFF. The gene calls are TRBV5-8 and TRBJ2-1; no firm D call. Germline CDR1 SGHTS, CDR2 YDEGEE. The CDR3 totals 12 residues.

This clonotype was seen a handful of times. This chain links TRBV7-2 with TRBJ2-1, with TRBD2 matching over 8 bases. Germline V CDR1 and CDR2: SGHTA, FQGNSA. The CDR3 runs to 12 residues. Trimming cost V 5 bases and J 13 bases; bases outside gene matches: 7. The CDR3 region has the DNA TGTGCCAGCAGCCCCCGGCGGGAGGTCCAGTTCTTC. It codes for CASSPRREVQFF.